This note documents a single T cell receptor beta chain sequence. The data were obtained in a study of blood T cell repertoires in COVID-19. For the study at large: Samples representing acute and convalescent COVID-19 were sourced from the United States, Italy and Spain. The cDNA or gDNA used as material had been derived from T cells, B-cell-depleted T cells, or PBMCs.

Authors' analysis steps: The assay estimated nucleated cells by amplifying reference gene primers. The table came from immunoSEQ multiplex PCR; TCRdb's copy has only in-frame clones and leaves some out. That table gives V, J and clone size, and the DNA gave D and trimming. The table lists approximately 26,000 clones, 75% to 90% of them singletons. V was pared by 4 bases and J by 3 bases, with 7 bases of the junction left unmatched. Germline CDR1 is ENHRY and CDR2 is SYGVKD. This CDR3 contains 15 residues. This clonotype was obtained from a human donor with acute or convalescent COVID-19. The donor label of this sample is uncertain. Sequencing was carried out using peripheral blood. The rearrangement uses TRBV10-3 and TRBJ2-7, with TRBD1 matching over 9 bases. This CDR3 reads CAISATGTGYYEQYF. The CDR3 DNA is TGTGCCATCAGTGCGACCGGGACAGGGTACTACGAGCAGTACTTC.